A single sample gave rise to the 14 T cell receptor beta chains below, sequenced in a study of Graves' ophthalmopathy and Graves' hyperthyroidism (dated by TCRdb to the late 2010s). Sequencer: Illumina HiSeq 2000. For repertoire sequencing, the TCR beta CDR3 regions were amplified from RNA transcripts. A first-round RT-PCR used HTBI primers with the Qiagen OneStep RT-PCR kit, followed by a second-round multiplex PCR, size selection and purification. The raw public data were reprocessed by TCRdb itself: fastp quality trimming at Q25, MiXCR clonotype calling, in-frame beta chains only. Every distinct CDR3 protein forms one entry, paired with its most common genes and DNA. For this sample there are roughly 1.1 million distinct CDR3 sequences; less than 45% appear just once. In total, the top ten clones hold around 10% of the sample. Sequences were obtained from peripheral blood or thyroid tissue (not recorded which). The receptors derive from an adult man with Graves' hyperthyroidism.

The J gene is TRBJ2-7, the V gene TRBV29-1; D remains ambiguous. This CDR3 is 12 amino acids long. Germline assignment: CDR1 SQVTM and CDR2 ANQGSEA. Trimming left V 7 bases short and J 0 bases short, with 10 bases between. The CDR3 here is CSGQQSSYEQYF. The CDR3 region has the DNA TGCAGCGGCCAACAGAGCTCCTACGAGCAGTACTTC.

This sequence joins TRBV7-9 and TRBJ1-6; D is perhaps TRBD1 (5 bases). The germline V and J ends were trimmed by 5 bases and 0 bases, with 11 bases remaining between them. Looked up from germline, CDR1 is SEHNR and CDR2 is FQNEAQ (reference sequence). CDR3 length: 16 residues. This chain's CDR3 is CASSDPGISYNSPLHF. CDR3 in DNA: TGTGCCAGCAGCGACCCAGGGATCTCCTATAATTCACCCCTCCACTTT.

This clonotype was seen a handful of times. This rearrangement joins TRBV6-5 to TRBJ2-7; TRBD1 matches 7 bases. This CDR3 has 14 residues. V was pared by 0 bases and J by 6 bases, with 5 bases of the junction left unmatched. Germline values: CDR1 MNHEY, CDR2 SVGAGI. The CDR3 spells CASSYSTGQSEQYF. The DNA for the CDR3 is TGTGCCAGCAGTTACTCGACGGGACAGAGCGAGCAGTACTTC.

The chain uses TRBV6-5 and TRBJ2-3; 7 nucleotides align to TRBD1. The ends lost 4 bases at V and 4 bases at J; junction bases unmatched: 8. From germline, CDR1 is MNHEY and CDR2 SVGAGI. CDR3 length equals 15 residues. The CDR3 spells CASSLRQGGSDTQYF. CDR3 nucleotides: TGTGCCAGCAGTTTACGACAGGGTGGTTCAGATACGCAGTATTTT.

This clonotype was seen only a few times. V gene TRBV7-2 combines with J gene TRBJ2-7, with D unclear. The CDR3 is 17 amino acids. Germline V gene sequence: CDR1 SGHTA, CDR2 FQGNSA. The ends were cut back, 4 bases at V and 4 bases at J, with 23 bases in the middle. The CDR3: CASSYFLLSSQPYEQYF. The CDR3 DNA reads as TGTGCCAGCAGCTACTTCCTCCTTAGCTCCCAACCGTACGAGCAGTACTTC.

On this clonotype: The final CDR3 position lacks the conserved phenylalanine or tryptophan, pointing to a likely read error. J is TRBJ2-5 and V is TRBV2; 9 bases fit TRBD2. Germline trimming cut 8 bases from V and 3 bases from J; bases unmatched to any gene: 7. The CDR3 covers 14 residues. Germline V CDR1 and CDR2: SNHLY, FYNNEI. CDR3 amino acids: CASGRLAGKETQYL. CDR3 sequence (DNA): TGTGCCAGCGGCCGTCTAGCGGGGAAAGAGACCCAGTACCTC.

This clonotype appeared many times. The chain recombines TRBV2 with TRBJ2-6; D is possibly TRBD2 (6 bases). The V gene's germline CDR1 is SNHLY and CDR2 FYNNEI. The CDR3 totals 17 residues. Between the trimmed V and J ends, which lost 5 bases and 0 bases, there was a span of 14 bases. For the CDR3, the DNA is TGTGCCAGCAGTTTCCGGGGGTCGAGCTCTGGGGCCAACGTCCTGACTTTC. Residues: CASSFRGSSSGANVLTF. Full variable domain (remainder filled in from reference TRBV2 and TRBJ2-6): EPEVTQTPSHQVTQMGQEVILRCVPISNHLYFYWYRQILGQKVEFLVSFYNNEISEKSEIFDDQFSVERPDGSNFTLKIRSTKLEDSAMYFCASSFRGSSSGANVLTFGAGSRLTVL.

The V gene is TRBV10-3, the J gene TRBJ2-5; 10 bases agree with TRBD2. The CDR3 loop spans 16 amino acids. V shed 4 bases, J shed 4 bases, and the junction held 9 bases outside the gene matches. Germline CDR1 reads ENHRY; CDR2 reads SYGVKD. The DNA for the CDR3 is TGTGCCATCAGTGTTAGCGGGGGGTTACCGACAGAGACCCAGTACTTC. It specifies CAISVSGGLPTETQYF.

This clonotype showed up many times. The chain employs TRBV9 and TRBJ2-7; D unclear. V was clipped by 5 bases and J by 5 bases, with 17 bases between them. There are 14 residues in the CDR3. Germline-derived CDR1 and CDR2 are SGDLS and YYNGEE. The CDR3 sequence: CASSKAGQVHEQYF. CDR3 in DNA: TGTGCCAGCAGTAAAGCCGGGCAGGTCCACGAGCAGTACTTC.

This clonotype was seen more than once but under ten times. The CDR3, as DNA: TGTGCCAGCAGCGCCTCAAATGGAGGGGAGGGTAGAGCCTACGAGCAGTACTTC. Translated: CASSASNGGEGRAYEQYF. The V gene is TRBV14, the J gene TRBJ2-7; 7 bases are shared with TRBD2. From germline, CDR1 is SGHDN and CDR2 FVKESK. This CDR3 comprises 18 residues. Trimming at V came to 5 bases and at J to 2 bases, leaving 18 bases not matched to a gene.

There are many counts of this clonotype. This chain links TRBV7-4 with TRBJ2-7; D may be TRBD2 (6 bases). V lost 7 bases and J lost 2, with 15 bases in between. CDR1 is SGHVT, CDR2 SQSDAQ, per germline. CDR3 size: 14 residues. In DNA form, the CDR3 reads TGTGCCAGCACTGGGACCCGGGGGACCTACGAGCAGTACTTC. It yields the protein CASTGTRGTYEQYF.

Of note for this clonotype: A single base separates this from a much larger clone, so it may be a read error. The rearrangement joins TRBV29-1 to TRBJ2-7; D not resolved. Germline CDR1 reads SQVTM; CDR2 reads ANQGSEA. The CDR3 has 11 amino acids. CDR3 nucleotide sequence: TGCAGCGGGCTCACGAGGAACGAGCGGTACTTC. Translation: CSGLTRNERYF.

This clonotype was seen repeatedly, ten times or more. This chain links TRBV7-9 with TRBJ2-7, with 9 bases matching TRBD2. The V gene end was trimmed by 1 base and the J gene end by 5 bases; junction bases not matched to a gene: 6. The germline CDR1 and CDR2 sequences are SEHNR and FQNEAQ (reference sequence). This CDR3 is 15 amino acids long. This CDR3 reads CASSLDLAGTHEQYF. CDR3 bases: TGTGCCAGCAGCTTAGATCTAGCGGGGACCCACGAGCAGTACTTC. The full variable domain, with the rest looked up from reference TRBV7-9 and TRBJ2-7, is DTGVSQNPRHKITKRGQNVTFRCDPISEHNRLYWYRQTLGQGPEFLTYFQNEAQLEKSRLLSDRFSAERPKGSFSTLEIQRTEQGDSAMYLCASSLDLAGTHEQYFGPGTRLTVT.

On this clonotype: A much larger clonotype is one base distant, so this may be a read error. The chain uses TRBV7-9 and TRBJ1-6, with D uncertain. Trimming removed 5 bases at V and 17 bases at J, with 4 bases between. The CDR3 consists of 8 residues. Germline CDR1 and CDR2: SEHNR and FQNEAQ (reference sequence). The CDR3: CASSPIHF. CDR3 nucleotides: TGTGCCAGCAGCCCCATCCACTTT.